Listed below are T cell receptor beta chains from one sample, sequenced in a study of T cell repertoires in cytomegalovirus infection. Each CDR3 protein is one row after TCRdb ran MiXCR on the reads. The sample includes about 330,000 distinct CDR3 sequences, more than 8% of them seen just once. Material for sequencing was PBMCs. The receptor set was obtained from a human donor in good health (CMV status not recorded). Some clones in this sample may be carry-over from other donors' samples. The CDR3 runs from the conserved cysteine through the conserved F or W. The order of the fields is D gene, clone size, V gene, J gene, CDR3 DNA, CDR3 protein. D genes are given only for firm matches. The listing skips clone size in some rows; elsewhere it reads once, few, many or a size class.

D gene: TRBD2
clone size: many
V gene: TRBV7-2
J gene: TRBJ2-6
CDR3 DNA: TGTGCCAGCAGCTTAGCCGCGGGGGTTGGGGCCAACGTCCTGACTTTC
CDR3 protein: CASSLAAGVGANVLTF

D gene: TRBD1
clone size: few
V gene: TRBV4-3
J gene: TRBJ2-1
CDR3 DNA: TGCGCCAGCAGCCATAGGGACAGCTCCTACAATGAGCAGTTCTTC
CDR3 protein: CASSHRDSSYNEQFF

D gene: .
clone size: .
V gene: TRBV7-2
J gene: TRBJ2-7
CDR3 DNA: TGTGCCAGCAGCCCCGGTAGGGACTACGAGCAGTACTTC
CDR3 protein: CASSPGRDYEQYF

D gene: TRBD2
clone size: many
V gene: TRBV7-2
J gene: TRBJ2-1
CDR3 DNA: TGTGCCAGCAGCTTAAGGCTAGCGGGAGCCTACAATGAGCAGTTCTTC
CDR3 protein: CASSLRLAGAYNEQFF

D gene: TRBD1
clone size: few
V gene: TRBV18
J gene: TRBJ1-3
CDR3 DNA: TGTGCCAGCTCTCGGTCCCAGGGGGACACCATATATTTT
CDR3 protein: CASSRSQGDTIYF

D gene: .
clone size: many
V gene: TRBV7-8
J gene: TRBJ1-2
CDR3 DNA: TGTGCCAGCACGGGCGAGAAAACCAACTATGGCTACACCTTC
CDR3 protein: CASTGEKTNYGYTF

D gene: TRBD2
clone size: many
V gene: TRBV4-3
J gene: TRBJ2-3
CDR3 DNA: TGCGCCAGCAGCCCTCGAGCGGGGAAGTTTAGTAGCACAGATACGCAGTATTTT
CDR3 protein: CASSPRAGKFSSTDTQYF

D gene: .
clone size: many
V gene: TRBV4-3
J gene: TRBJ2-1
CDR3 DNA: TGCGCCAGCAGCCAGGAGGGACTTCCGAGTGAGCAGTTCTTC
CDR3 protein: CASSQEGLPSEQFF

D gene: .
clone size: many
V gene: TRBV7-2
J gene: TRBJ2-7
CDR3 DNA: TGTGCCAGCAGCCCGGGGTACGAGCAGTACTTC
CDR3 protein: CASSPGYEQYF

D gene: TRBD1
clone size: .
V gene: TRBV20-1
J gene: TRBJ1-5
CDR3 DNA: TGCAGTGCCCCGGACAGGGAGGGCAATCAGCCCCAGCATTTT
CDR3 protein: CSAPDREGNQPQHF

D gene: TRBD1
clone size: few
V gene: TRBV28
J gene: TRBJ1-2
CDR3 DNA: TGTGCCAGCAGTCCCGGGGACAGGGGTAACTATGGCTACACCTTC
CDR3 protein: CASSPGDRGNYGYTF

D gene: .
clone size: few
V gene: TRBV20-1
J gene: TRBJ2-2
CDR3 DNA: TGCAGTGCTAGAGTTGGGGGTGACACCGGGGAGCTGTTTTTT
CDR3 protein: CSARVGGDTGELFF

D gene: .
clone size: few
V gene: TRBV6-5
J gene: TRBJ1-3
CDR3 DNA: TGTGCCAGCAGTTACTCGAAAAGGCCCTCTGGAAACACCATATATTTT
CDR3 protein: CASSYSKRPSGNTIYF

D gene: .
clone size: .
V gene: TRBV7-6
J gene: TRBJ2-7
CDR3 DNA: TGTGCCAGCAGCTTAGTCCCACGAAACGAGCAGTACTTC
CDR3 protein: CASSLVPRNEQYF

D gene: .
clone size: few
V gene: TRBV7-6
J gene: TRBJ2-7
CDR3 DNA: TGTGCCAGCAGCATGCTAACAGGACCCTACGAGCAGTACTTC
CDR3 protein: CASSMLTGPYEQYF

D gene: TRBD2
clone size: few
V gene: TRBV10-3
J gene: TRBJ2-1
CDR3 DNA: TGTGCCATCAGTGAGTCGTGGGTAGCGGGAGCCCACAATGAGCAGTTCTTC
CDR3 protein: CAISESWVAGAHNEQFF

D gene: TRBD2
clone size: .
V gene: TRBV20-1
J gene: TRBJ2-3
CDR3 DNA: TGCAGTGCTAGCCACCCCAGCGGGAGTTCCGTCGATACGCAGTATTTT
CDR3 protein: CSASHPSGSSVDTQYF